This T cell receptor (beta chain) appears in the sequencing data of a study of siplizumab effects on memory and regulatory T cells. Note on this clone: What it binds is unknown.

Study results and caveats: Naive versus memory phenotype went unassigned for roughly 75-96% of proliferating CD4+ or CD8+ clones. The apparent diversity of naive T cells exceeded that of memory cells, and naive T cells seemed to make a major contribution to the alloresponse. Mappable alloreactive CD4+ clones were on average approximately 72% Treg-derived with siplizumab, approximately 30% in controls.

Assays captured roughly 9.3 x 10^4 TCR templates per sample. The protocol was immunoSEQ multiplex PCR, while the TCRdb copy is restricted to in-frame clones and leaves out a portion. Of some 100,000 clones detected, 75% to 95% appear once; the ten largest clones hold 2.6%. The CDR3 extends over 17 amino acids. This rearrangement joins TRBV21-1 to TRBJ2-1; the table's D call, TRBD1, was not checked against the DNA. TRBV21-1 corresponds to a pseudogene. This TCR was recovered from a human donor in good health. Some clones in this sample may be carry-over from other donors' samples. The sequenced sample was CD4+ T cells sorted from blood. The CDR3 spells CASSKAGPRDSYNEQFF. For the CDR3, the DNA is TGTGCCAGCAGCAAAGCCGGACCCCGGGACAGCTACAATGAGCAGTTCTTC.